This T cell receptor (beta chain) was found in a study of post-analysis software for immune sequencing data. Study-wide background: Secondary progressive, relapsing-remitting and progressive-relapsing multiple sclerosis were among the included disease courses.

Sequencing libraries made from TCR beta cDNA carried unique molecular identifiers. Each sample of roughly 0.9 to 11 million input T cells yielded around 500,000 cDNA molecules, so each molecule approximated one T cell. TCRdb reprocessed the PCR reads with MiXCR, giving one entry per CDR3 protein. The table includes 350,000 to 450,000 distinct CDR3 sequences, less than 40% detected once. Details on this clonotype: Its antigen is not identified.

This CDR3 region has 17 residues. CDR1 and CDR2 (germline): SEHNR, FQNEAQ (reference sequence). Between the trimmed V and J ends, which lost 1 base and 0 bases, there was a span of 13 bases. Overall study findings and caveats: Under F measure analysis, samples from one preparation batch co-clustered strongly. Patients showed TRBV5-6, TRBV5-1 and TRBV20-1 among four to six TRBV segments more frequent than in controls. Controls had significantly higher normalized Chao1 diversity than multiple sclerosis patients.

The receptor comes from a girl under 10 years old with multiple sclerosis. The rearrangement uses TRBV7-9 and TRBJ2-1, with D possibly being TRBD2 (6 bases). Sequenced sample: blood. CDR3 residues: CASSLGGGISSYNEQFF. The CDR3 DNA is TGTGCCAGCAGCTTAGGTGGGGGGATTAGCTCCTACAATGAGCAGTTCTTC.